The 28 T cell receptor beta chains in this list originate from one sample, sequenced in a study of blood T cell repertoires in COVID-19. The method was immunoSEQ multiplex PCR; TCRdb's version includes in-frame clones alone and lacks a portion of them. Among tens of thousands of clones listed, 89% were seen once. Sequencing was carried out using peripheral blood. These receptors all come from a man aged 55 to 70 with acute or convalescent COVID-19.

The chain couples TRBV28 to TRBJ1-4, with D uncertain. CDR3 length: 16 residues. The V end was cut by 6 bases, the J end by 6 bases, with 20 bases between. CDR1 is MDHEN, CDR2 SYDVKM, per germline. CDR3 sequence: CASRPTLEVSDEKLFF. Written as DNA, the CDR3 is TGTGCCAGCAGGCCCACCCTGGAGGTTTCGGATGAAAAACTGTTTTTT. Drawing the rest from reference TRBV28 and TRBJ1-4, the complete variable domain is DVKVTQSSRYLVKRTGEKVFLECVQDMDHENMFWYRQDPGLGLRLIYFSYDVKMKEKGDIPEGYSVSREKKERFSLILESASTNQTSMYLCASRPTLEVSDEKLFFGSGTQLSVL.

This clone was observed a single time. CDR3 sequence (DNA): TGTGCCAGCAGCTTAGTTGGGACAGGCGATTACGAGCAGTACTTC. Translation: CASSLVGTGDYEQYF. The chain recombines TRBV5-6 with TRBJ2-7; 8 bases match TRBD1. This CDR3 region has 15 residues. The germline CDR1 and CDR2 sequences are SGHDT and YYEEEE. Trimming removed 2 bases from V and 4 bases from J; junction bases left unmatched: 8. The complete variable domain, with remaining parts taken from reference TRBV5-6 and TRBJ2-7, reads DAGVTQSPTHLIKTRGQQVTLRCSPKSGHDTVSWYQQALGQGPQFIFQYYEEEERQRGNFPDRFSGHQFPNYSSELNVNALLLGDSALYLCASSLVGTGDYEQYFGPGTRLTVT.

The CDR3 sequence is CASSLSGKPYNEQFF. The DNA of the CDR3 is TGTGCCAGCAGCTTATCGGGAAAACCCTACAATGAGCAGTTCTTC. The V and J genes are TRBV7-3 and TRBJ2-1, with D perhaps matching TRBD2 (5 bases). There are 15 residues in the CDR3. Germline V gene sequence: CDR1 SGHTA, CDR2 FQGTGA. Between the trimmed V and J ends, which lost 2 bases and 2 bases, there was a span of 10 bases.

This clone was counted once. The chain combines TRBV5-1 with TRBJ1-6, with D possibly matching TRBD1 (5 bases). The CDR3 length is 14 residues. Trimming pared 2 bases from V and 9 bases from J, leaving 12 bases between. Germline V gene sequence: CDR1 SGHRS, CDR2 YFSETQ. This chain's CDR3 is CASSFTGEGSPLHF. DNA of the CDR3: TGCGCCAGCAGCTTTACGGGGGAGGGTTCACCCCTCCACTTT.

This clone was observed a handful of times. The chain employs TRBV3-1 (or the pseudogene TRBV3-2) and TRBJ1-2, with unresolved D. The CDR3 consists of 13 residues. V shed 2 bases and J shed 8 bases, with 12 bases lying between them. CDR1 is LGHDT, CDR2 YNNKEL, per germline (reference sequence). DNA of the CDR3: TGTGCCAGCAGCCAAACCAACAGTGCAGGCTACACCTTC. It codes for CASSQTNSAGYTF.

Only one count was recorded for this clone. This chain joins TRBV27 and TRBJ2-7; 8 bases fit TRBD1. CDR1 MNHEY and CDR2 SMNVEV come from the germline V gene (reference sequence). The CDR3 is made up of 17 amino acids. J lost 5 bases, V lost 6 bases, and 18 bases had no gene match. The CDR3 sequence: CASSPLSHWTGLDEQYF. CDR3 sequence (DNA): TGTGCCAGCAGCCCCCTGTCCCACTGGACAGGGCTCGACGAGCAGTACTTC.

This sequence joins TRBV5-6 and TRBJ1-1, with D perhaps matching TRBD1 (5 bases). The germline V and J ends were trimmed by 1 base and 2 bases, with 12 bases remaining between them. CDR1 is SGHDT, CDR2 YYEEEE, per germline. The CDR3 covers 15 residues. CDR3 protein: CASSLSRQFNTEAFF. CDR3 nucleotides: TGTGCCAGCAGCTTGTCTAGACAGTTTAACACTGAAGCTTTCTTT.

This clone was seen only a few times. The chain uses TRBV2 and TRBJ1-1; possibly TRBD1 for D (5 bases). This CDR3 contains 13 residues. V was cut by 3 bases and J by 3 bases, with 8 bases left in between. The germline V gene encodes CDR1 SNHLY and CDR2 FYNNEI. CDR3 nucleotides: TGTGCCAGCAGTGAGCGGGGGTACACTGAAGCTTTCTTT. It is translated as CASSERGYTEAFF.

The V call is TRBV28, the J call TRBJ1-5; no reliable D call. Germline CDR1 is MDHEN and CDR2 is SYDVKM. The CDR3 totals 12 residues. Trimming cost V 2 bases and J 5 bases, with 4 bases left between them. The CDR3 DNA is TGTGCCAGCAGTTTAGCGGATCAGCCCCAGCATTTT. It specifies CASSLADQPQHF.

The chain recombines TRBV10-3 with TRBJ1-5; 7 bases match TRBD1. J was trimmed by 0 bases and V by 7 bases; bases with no gene match: 12. This CDR3 has 17 amino acids. The germline gives CDR1 ENHRY, CDR2 SYGVKD. The CDR3 bases are TGTGCCATCATTCAATCTGGGGACAGCTTTAGCAATCAGCCCCAGCATTTT. As protein: CAIIQSGDSFSNQPQHF.

This chain uses TRBV3-1 (or the pseudogene TRBV3-2) with TRBJ1-2; D may be TRBD1 (5 bases). V was trimmed by 6 bases and J by 4 bases, leaving 12 bases between them. The CDR3 runs to 13 residues. Germline V CDR1 and CDR2: LGHDT, YNNKEL (reference sequence). CDR3 region: CASSSGLTYGYTF. CDR3 coding DNA: TGTGCCAGCAGTTCGGGACTCACCTATGGCTACACCTTC.

The chain couples TRBV5-1 to TRBJ1-1; perhaps TRBD1 as D (6 bases). Trimming cost V 0 bases and J 0 bases, with 9 bases left between them. The CDR3 spans 15 residues. Germline CDR1 and CDR2: SGHRS and YFSETQ. CDR3 bases: TGCGCCAGCAGCTTGGAGGGACAAATGAACACTGAAGCTTTCTTT. Protein: CASSLEGQMNTEAFF.

This chain uses TRBV29-1 with TRBJ1-5, with TRBD1 matching over 7 bases. Germline values: CDR1 SQVTM, CDR2 ANQGSEA. The CDR3 runs to 13 residues. V lost 6 bases, J lost 5 bases, and 7 bases stayed unmatched. The CDR3 DNA sequence: TGCAGCGTCTCCAACAGGGGAGATCAGCCCCAGCATTTT. Translating gives CSVSNRGDQPQHF.

A single count supports this clone. This chain uses TRBV18 with TRBJ2-1, with D uncertain. The CDR3 length is 15 residues. Germline V CDR1 and CDR2: KGHSH, LQKENI. The V end was cut by 4 bases, the J end by 3 bases, with 13 bases between. The CDR3 coding sequence is TGTGCCAGCTCACTACTATCAGCTAACTACAATGAGCAGTTCTTC. Amino acid sequence: CASSLLSANYNEQFF.

This chain uses TRBV27 with TRBJ1-2; perhaps TRBD1 as D (6 bases). Germline values: CDR1 MNHEY, CDR2 SMNVEV (reference sequence). This CDR3 contains 19 residues. V lost 2 bases and J 1 base, leaving 23 bases between the germline ends. CDR3 coding DNA: TGTGCCAGCAGTTTACGACGCGGGGGCTGGCAGGCCGTTAACTATGGCTACACCTTC. Residues: CASSLRRGGWQAVNYGYTF.

The chain uses TRBV4-1 and TRBJ2-3; 8 nucleotides align to TRBD2. The V gene end was trimmed by 0 bases and the J gene end by 6 bases; junction bases not matched to a gene: 14. The CDR3 extends over 18 amino acids. CDR1 is MGHRA and CDR2 is YSYEKL in the germline V gene. CDR3 DNA sequence: TGCGCCAGCAGCCAAGATTACGGGGGGGCCGGTGTGTCGGATACGCAGTATTTT. As protein: CASSQDYGGAGVSDTQYF.

The CDR3 DNA is TGTGCTAGTGGTTTGGCTTCTCAAATGGGGGCTCCCTTGAACACTGAAGCTTTCTTT. Translating gives CASGLASQMGAPLNTEAFF. This chain connects TRBV12-5 to TRBJ1-1; D may be TRBD1 (6 bases). V lost 1 base, J lost 0 bases, and 21 bases lay in between. Germline V gives CDR1 LGHNT, CDR2 FRNRAP. The length of the CDR3 is 19 residues.

Remarks on this clone: One end of the junction fails to match germline, which may point to a read error. V and J are TRBV7-9 and TRBJ2-3, with 12 bases aligning to TRBD2. Germline V gene data show CDR1 as SEHNR and CDR2 as FQNEAQ (reference sequence). The CDR3 extends over 13 amino acids. In DNA, the CDR3 is TGTGCCAGCAGCCTAGCGGGGGGGGATACGCAGTATTTT. This sequence encodes CASSLAGGDTQYF.

On this clone itself: One end of the junction fails to match germline, which may point to a read error. This chain links TRBV3-1 (or the pseudogene TRBV3-2) with TRBJ2-6; D remains unclear. The CDR3 is 13 residues long. From germline, CDR1 is LGHDT and CDR2 YNNKEL (reference sequence). The DNA of the CDR3 is TGTGCAAGCAGGAGCTCTGGGGCCAACGTCCTGACTTTC. It codes for CASRSSGANVLTF.

The V call is TRBV4-1, the J call TRBJ2-3; D possibly corresponds to TRBD1 (5 bases). CDR3 size: 17 residues. Germline assignment: CDR1 MGHRA and CDR2 YSYEKL. Trimming removed 8 bases at V and 0 bases at J, with 21 bases between. CDR3 DNA sequence: TGCGCCAGCCAGCGCCTACAGGCAACAACTAGCACAGATACGCAGTATTTT. The encoded protein is CASQRLQATTSTDTQYF.

This chain links TRBV7-2 with TRBJ2-7; 10 bases match TRBD2. CDR3 length: 15 amino acids. V lost 1 base to trimming and J lost 8 bases; unmatched junction nucleotides: 8. Germline lookup yields CDR1 SGHTA and CDR2 FQGNSA. The CDR3 spells CASSLGASGGPKQYF. Written as DNA, the CDR3 is TGTGCCAGCAGCTTAGGAGCTAGCGGGGGCCCCAAGCAGTACTTC.

V and J are TRBV5-8 and TRBJ1-1; D ambiguous. The CDR3 is 14 residues long. In germline, CDR1 is SGHTS, CDR2 YDEGEE. With 0 bases removed from V and 4 bases from J, the gap between germline ends came to 10 bases. The CDR3 DNA reads as TGTGCCAGCAGCTTGGGGGCGCGGGGCACTGAAGCTTTCTTT. Encoded protein: CASSLGARGTEAFF.

The CDR3 bases are TGCGCCAGCAGCTTGGCCGGCGGCTTTGAAGCTTTCTTT. Its translation: CASSLAGGFEAFF. The chain has TRBV5-1 and TRBJ1-1, with unresolved D. CDR1 is SGHRS and CDR2 is YFSETQ in the germline V gene. The CDR3 totals 13 residues. Deletions cut 0 bases from V and 7 bases from J, with 10 bases between.

The J gene is TRBJ1-3, the V gene TRBV6-1, with 9 bases fitting TRBD1. The V gene's germline CDR1 is MNHNS and CDR2 SASEGT. CDR3 length: 14 residues. With V trimmed by 6 bases and J by 4 bases, 4 bases remained unmatched. The CDR3 DNA follows: TGTGCCAGCAGACAGGGGGCCGGAGGAAACACCATATATTTT. Translation gives CASRQGAGGNTIYF.

The V and J genes are TRBV3-1 (or the pseudogene TRBV3-2) and TRBJ2-4; D perhaps matches TRBD1 (8 bases). This CDR3 is 16 amino acids long. Deletions cut 4 bases from V and 6 bases from J, with 19 bases between. Germline CDR1 is LGHDT and CDR2 is YNNKEL (reference sequence). CDR3: CASSPKSTGGGNIQYF. The CDR3 nucleotides are TGTGCCAGCAGCCCGAAATCAACAGGGGGGGGAAACATTCAGTACTTC.

The J gene is TRBJ1-1, the V gene TRBV5-1, with 8 bases that match TRBD1. The V gene end was trimmed by 4 bases and the J gene end by 6 bases; junction bases not matched to a gene: 5. There are 13 residues in the CDR3. CDR1 and CDR2 (germline): SGHRS, YFSETQ. The CDR3 spells CASSTRTGSEAFF. The CDR3 nucleotides are TGCGCCAGCAGCACGAGGACAGGGTCTGAAGCTTTCTTT.

The V call is TRBV5-1, the J call TRBJ2-4; 8 bases fit TRBD2. The germline gives CDR1 SGHRS, CDR2 YFSETQ. The trim removed 0 bases at V and 3 bases at J, leaving 11 bases unmatched. The CDR3 totals 18 residues. CDR3 sequence: CASSLGSGDAFGKNIQYF. CDR3 DNA: TGCGCCAGCAGCTTGGGTAGCGGGGACGCGTTTGGCAAAAACATTCAGTACTTC.

The J gene is TRBJ2-1, the V gene TRBV19; 15 bases map to TRBD2. Unmatched junction bases numbered 4, after V lost 6 bases and J lost 4 bases. The CDR3 spans 16 residues. Per the germline V gene, CDR1 is LNHDA and CDR2 is SQIVND (reference sequence). CDR3 coding DNA: TGTGCCAGTAGCCGGACTAGCGGGGGGGGATACAATGAGCAGTTCTTC. It yields the protein CASSRTSGGGYNEQFF.